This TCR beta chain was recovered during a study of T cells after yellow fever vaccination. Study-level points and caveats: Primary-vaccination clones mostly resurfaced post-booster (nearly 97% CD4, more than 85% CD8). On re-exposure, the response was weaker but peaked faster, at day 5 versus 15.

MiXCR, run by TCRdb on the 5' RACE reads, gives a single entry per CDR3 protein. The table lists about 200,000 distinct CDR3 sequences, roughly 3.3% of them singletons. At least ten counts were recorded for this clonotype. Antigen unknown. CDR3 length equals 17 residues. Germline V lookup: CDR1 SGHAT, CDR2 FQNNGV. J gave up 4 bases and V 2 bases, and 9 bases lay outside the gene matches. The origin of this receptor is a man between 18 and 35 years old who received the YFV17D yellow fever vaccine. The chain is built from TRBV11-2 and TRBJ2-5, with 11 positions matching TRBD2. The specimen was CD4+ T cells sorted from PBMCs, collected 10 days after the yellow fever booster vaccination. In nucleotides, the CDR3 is TGTGCCAGCAGCTTATACGCCAGGCTAGCGGGGGGAGAGACCCAGTACTTC. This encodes CASSLYARLAGGETQYF.